Below, 18 T cell receptor beta chains from the same sample are listed, as sequenced in a study of T cells expressing NK-cell markers (dated by TCRdb to the early 2020s). The library was generated by 5' RACE. Sequencing relied on an Illumina HiSeq 2000. TCRdb reprocessed the reads into one record per CDR3 protein sequence, lacking DNA. The record for this sample contains 550,000 to 600,000 distinct CDR3 sequences. Around 4% of the sample lies in the top ten. Sequencing was carried out using blood T cells: a sorted CD56 or NKG2C T cell subset, CD4+ or CD8+ T cells, or bulk PBMC T cells (not recorded which). Every receptor here comes from a man between 18 and 35 years old in good health. Donor details come from another sample of the same person, matched by shared clones.

The rearrangement joins TRBV15 to TRBJ2-1; TCRdb indicates TRBD1, and absent DNA this call remains unverified. From germline, CDR1 is LNHNV and CDR2 YYDKDF (reference sequence). The CDR3 runs to 15 residues. CDR3 protein: CATSRGQGLANEQFF. Full variable domain (outside the CDR3, taken from reference TRBV15 and TRBJ2-1): DAMVIQNPRYQVTQFGKPVTLSCSQTLNHNVMYWYQQKSSQAPKLLFHYYDKDFNNEADTPDNFQSRRPNTSFCFLDIRSPGLGDTAMYLCATSRGQGLANEQFFGPGTRLTVL.

The chain joins TRBV12-3 or TRBV12-4 to TRBJ2-7; TCRdb names TRBD1, which stays unverified in the absence of DNA. The CDR3 length is 14 residues. The CDR3 spells CASSFSGRSYEQYF.

The V call is TRBV12-3 or TRBV12-4, the J call TRBJ1-1; the D call of TRBD1 rests on TCRdb alone, since no DNA is present to check it. The CDR3 length is 14 residues. Here the CDR3 reads CASSFRVAHTEAFF.

The chain joins TRBV9 to TRBJ2-1; TCRdb's assignment of TRBD2 cannot be checked, as there is no DNA. This CDR3 contains 16 residues. Germline values: CDR1 SGDLS, CDR2 YYNGEE. The CDR3 loop is CASSVGGLASYNEQFF.

CDR3 sequence reads: CASSVVPQSEQFF. V is TRBV9 and J is TRBJ2-1; TCRdb calls TRBD1, which cannot be checked without DNA. Germline CDR1 reads SGDLS; CDR2 reads YYNGEE. The CDR3 consists of 13 residues. Full variable domain (missing parts from reference TRBV9 and TRBJ2-1): DSGVTQTPKHLITATGQRVTLRCSPRSGDLSVYWYQQSLDQGLQFLIQYYNGEERAKGNILERFSAQQFPDLHSELNLSSLELGDSALYFCASSVVPQSEQFFGPGTRLTVL.

The chain joins TRBV2 to TRBJ2-7; the D call of TRBD2 rests on TCRdb alone, since no DNA is present to check it. This CDR3 contains 15 residues. From germline, CDR1 is SNHLY and CDR2 FYNNEI. The CDR3 reads CASTGGLAGRDEQYF.

This chain links TRBV5-1 with TRBJ2-2; lacking DNA, the TRBD1 call made by TCRdb goes unchecked. Per the germline V gene, CDR1 is SGHRS and CDR2 is YFSETQ. The CDR3 loop spans 18 amino acids. The CDR3 loop is CASSWGQGQGASTGELFF. The whole variable domain, filled in from reference TRBV5-1 and TRBJ2-2, reads KAGVTQTPRYLIKTRGQQVTLSCSPISGHRSVSWYQQTPGQGLQFLFEYFSETQRNKGNFPGRFSGRQFSNSRSEMNVSTLELGDSALYLCASSWGQGQGASTGELFFGEGSRLTVL.

The chain is built from TRBV7-6 and TRBJ1-5. The CDR3 has 14 amino acids. Germline V gene data show CDR1 as SGHVS and CDR2 as FNYEAQ. The CDR3 region is CASIIPSWNQPQHF.

This chain joins TRBV28 and TRBJ2-6. The length of the CDR3 is 16 residues. CDR1 is MDHEN and CDR2 is SYDVKM in the germline V gene. The CDR3: CASSFVRVGGANVLTF.

The rearrangement uses TRBV29-1 and TRBJ2-1; TCRdb's D call of TRBD2 is untestable without DNA. Germline assignment: CDR1 SQVTM and CDR2 ANQGSEA. The CDR3 is made up of 18 amino acids. The CDR3: CSVQGAGGPSVNYNEQFF.

The J gene is TRBJ2-1, the V gene TRBV6-2 or TRBV6-3. Germline lookup yields CDR1 MNHEY and CDR2 SVGEGT. The CDR3 is made up of 14 amino acids. CDR3 loop: CASSYFEVYNEQFF.

The genes are TRBV9 and TRBJ2-3; TCRdb outputs TRBD2, but without DNA this stays unchecked. The CDR3 is made up of 17 amino acids. CDR1 and CDR2 (germline): SGDLS, YYNGEE. The chain's CDR3 is CASQELAGGHSTDTQYF. Supplemented by reference TRBV9 and TRBJ2-3, the full variable domain reads DSGVTQTPKHLITATGQRVTLRCSPRSGDLSVYWYQQSLDQGLQFLIQYYNGEERAKGNILERFSAQQFPDLHSELNLSSLELGDSALYFCASQELAGGHSTDTQYFGPGTRLTVL.

The chain combines TRBV12-3 or TRBV12-4 with TRBJ2-6; TCRdb's D gene call, TRBD1, goes unchecked for lack of DNA. CDR3 length: 18 amino acids. The CDR3 here is CASSSPPQARSGANVLTF.

This sequence joins TRBV4-1 and TRBJ2-2; TCRdb reports TRBD1, a call that lacks DNA to check it against. Germline V lookup: CDR1 MGHRA, CDR2 YSYEKL. The CDR3 loop spans 16 amino acids. The CDR3 spells CASSQDRFRGTGELFF.

The V call is TRBV7-2, the J call TRBJ2-1; the D call of TRBD2 rests on TCRdb alone, since no DNA is present to check it. The CDR3 extends over 17 amino acids. CDR1 and CDR2 from the germline V gene are SGHTA and FQGNSA. The CDR3 is CASSPRIAGEPYNEQFF.

The genes are TRBV3-1 and TRBJ2-5; TCRdb proposes TRBD2, but this gene call is untestable without DNA. The germline CDR1 and CDR2 sequences are LGHDT and YNNKEL (reference sequence). This CDR3 contains 16 residues. The chain's CDR3 is CASSPRTILPKETQYF.

The genes are TRBV7-2 and TRBJ2-5. The CDR3 covers 14 residues. CDR1 is SGHTA, CDR2 FQGNSA, per germline. The chain's CDR3 is CASSLNLGEETQYF.

The chain couples TRBV5-8 to TRBJ1-1; the D call of TRBD1 rests on TCRdb alone, since no DNA is present to check it. The CDR3 sequence is 14 residues long. Germline V gene sequence: CDR1 SGHTS, CDR2 YDEGEE. The CDR3 loop is CATIRKGANTEAFF.